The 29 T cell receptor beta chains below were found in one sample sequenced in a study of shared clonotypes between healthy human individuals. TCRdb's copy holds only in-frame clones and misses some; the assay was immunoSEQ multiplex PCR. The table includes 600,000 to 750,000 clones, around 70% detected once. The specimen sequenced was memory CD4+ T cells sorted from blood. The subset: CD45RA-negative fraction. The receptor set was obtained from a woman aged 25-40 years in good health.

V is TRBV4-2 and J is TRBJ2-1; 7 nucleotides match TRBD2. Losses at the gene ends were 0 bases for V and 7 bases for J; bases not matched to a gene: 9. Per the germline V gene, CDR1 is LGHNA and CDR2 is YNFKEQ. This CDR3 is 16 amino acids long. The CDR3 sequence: CASSQEDGGRRNEQFF. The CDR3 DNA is TGTGCCAGCAGCCAAGAGGACGGCGGGAGACGGAATGAGCAGTTCTTC.

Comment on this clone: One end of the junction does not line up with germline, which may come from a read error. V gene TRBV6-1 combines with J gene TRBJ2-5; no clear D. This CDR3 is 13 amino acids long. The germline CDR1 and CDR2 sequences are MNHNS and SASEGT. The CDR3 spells CASREDITRTQYF. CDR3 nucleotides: TGTGCCAGCAGGGAAGATATAACCAGGACCCAGTACTTC.

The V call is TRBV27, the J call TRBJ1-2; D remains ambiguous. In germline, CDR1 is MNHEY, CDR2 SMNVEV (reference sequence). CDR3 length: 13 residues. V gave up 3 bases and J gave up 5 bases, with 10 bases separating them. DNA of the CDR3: TGTGCCAGCAGTTTGGAAGGAAGATATGGCTACACCTTC. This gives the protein CASSLEGRYGYTF.

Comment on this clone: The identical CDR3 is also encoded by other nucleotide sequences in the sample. The DNA for the CDR3 is TGCGCCAGCAGCTTAGGCCACACCGGGGAGCTGTTTTTT. This encodes CASSLGHTGELFF. The V and J genes are TRBV5-1 and TRBJ2-2; D call uncertain. The V and J ends lost 2 bases and 3 bases respectively, with 5 bases between them. The CDR3 totals 13 residues. Germline V CDR1 and CDR2: SGHRS, YFSETQ.

CDR3 in DNA: TGTGCCAGCAGCTTTTCAGCGGGAGTCTACGAGCAGTACTTC. It is translated as CASSFSAGVYEQYF. The chain recombines TRBV5-4 with TRBJ2-7; TRBD2 aligns across 8 bases. J lost 3 bases, V lost 2 bases, and 4 bases had no gene match. The CDR3 is 14 residues long. Germline lookup yields CDR1 SGHNT and CDR2 YYREEE (reference sequence).

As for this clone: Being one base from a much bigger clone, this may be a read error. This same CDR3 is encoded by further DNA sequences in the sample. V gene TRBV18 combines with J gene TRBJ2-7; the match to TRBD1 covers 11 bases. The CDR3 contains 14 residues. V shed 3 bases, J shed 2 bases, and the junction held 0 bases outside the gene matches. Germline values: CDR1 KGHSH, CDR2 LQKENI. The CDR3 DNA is TGTGCCAGCTCACCGGGACAGGGGGCCTACGAGCAGTACTTC. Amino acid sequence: CASSPGQGAYEQYF. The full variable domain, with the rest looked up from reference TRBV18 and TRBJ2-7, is NAGVMQNPRHLVRRRGQEARLRCSPMKGHSHVYWYRQLPEEGLKFMVYLQKENIIDESGMPKERFSAEFPKEGPSILRIQQVVRGDSAAYFCASSPGQGAYEQYFGPGTRLTVT.

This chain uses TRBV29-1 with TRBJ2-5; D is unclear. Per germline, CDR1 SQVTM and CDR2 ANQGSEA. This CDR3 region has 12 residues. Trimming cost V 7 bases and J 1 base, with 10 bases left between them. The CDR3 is CSGGRSQETQYF. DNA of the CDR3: TGCAGCGGAGGACGGTCCCAAGAGACCCAGTACTTC.

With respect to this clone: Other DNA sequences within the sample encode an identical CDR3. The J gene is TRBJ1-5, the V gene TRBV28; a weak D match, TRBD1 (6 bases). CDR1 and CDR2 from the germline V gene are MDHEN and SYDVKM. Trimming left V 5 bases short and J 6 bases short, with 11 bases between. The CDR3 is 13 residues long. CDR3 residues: CASSLTGGQPQHF. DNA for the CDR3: TGTGCCAGCAGTCTGACAGGTGGTCAGCCCCAGCATTTT.

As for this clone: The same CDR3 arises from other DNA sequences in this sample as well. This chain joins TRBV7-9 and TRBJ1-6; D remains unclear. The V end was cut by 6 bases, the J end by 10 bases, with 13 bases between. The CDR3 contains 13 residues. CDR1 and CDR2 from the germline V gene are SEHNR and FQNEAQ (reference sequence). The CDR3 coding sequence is TGTGCCAGCAGTTCCGCCGAGAACTCACCCCTCCACTTT. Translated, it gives CASSSAENSPLHF.

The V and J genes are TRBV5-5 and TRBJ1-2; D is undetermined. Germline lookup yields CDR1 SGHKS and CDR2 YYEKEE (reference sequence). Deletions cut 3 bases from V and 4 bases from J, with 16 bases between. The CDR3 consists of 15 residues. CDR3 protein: CASSSPVRAPYGYTF. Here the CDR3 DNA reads TGTGCCAGCAGCTCACCGGTTCGGGCGCCCTATGGCTACACCTTC. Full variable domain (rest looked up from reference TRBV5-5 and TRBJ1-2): DAGVTQSPTHLIKTRGQQVTLRCSPISGHKSVSWYQQVLGQGPQFIFQYYEKEERGRGNFPDRFSARQFPNYSSELNVNALLLGDSALYLCASSSPVRAPYGYTFGSGTRLTVV.

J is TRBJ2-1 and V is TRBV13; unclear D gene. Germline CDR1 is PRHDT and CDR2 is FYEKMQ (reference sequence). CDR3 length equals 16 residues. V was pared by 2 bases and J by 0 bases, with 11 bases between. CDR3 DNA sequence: TGTGCCAGCAGCTTACGGTGGCAGAGCTCCTACAATGAGCAGTTCTTC. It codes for CASSLRWQSSYNEQFF.

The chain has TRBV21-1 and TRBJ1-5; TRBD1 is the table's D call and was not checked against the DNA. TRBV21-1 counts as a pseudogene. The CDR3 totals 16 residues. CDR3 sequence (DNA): TGTGCCAGCAGCAAAGGGTCAGGGGCGAGCAATCAGCCCCAGCATTTT. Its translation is CASSKGSGASNQPQHF.

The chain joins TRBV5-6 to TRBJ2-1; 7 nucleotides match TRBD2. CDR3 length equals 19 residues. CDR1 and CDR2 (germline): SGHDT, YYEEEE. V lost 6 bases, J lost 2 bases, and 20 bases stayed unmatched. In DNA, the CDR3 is TGTGCCAGCATTCGGCGGGAGCAGCAAAGGCGATCCGCCTACAATGAGCAGTTCTTC. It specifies CASIRREQQRRSAYNEQFF.

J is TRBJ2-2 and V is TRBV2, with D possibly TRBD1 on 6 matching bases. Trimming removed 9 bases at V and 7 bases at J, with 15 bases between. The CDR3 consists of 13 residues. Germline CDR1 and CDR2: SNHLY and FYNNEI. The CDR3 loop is CASGQGQFGELFF. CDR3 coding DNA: TGTGCCAGTGGGCAGGGGCAATTCGGGGAGCTGTTTTTT.

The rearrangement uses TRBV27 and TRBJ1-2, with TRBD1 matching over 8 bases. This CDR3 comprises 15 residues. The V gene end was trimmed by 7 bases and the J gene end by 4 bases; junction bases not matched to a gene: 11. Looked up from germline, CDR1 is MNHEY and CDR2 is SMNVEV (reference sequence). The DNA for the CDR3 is TGTGCCAGCATCTCGACAGGGGCCGAAGGCTATGGCTACACCTTC. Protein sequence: CASISTGAEGYGYTF.

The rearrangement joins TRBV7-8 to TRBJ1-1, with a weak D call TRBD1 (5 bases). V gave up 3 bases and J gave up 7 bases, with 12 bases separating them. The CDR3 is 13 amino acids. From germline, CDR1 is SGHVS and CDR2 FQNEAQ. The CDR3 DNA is TGTGCCAGCAGCTTCAATATGGGGCTTGAAGCTTTCTTT. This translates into CASSFNMGLEAFF.

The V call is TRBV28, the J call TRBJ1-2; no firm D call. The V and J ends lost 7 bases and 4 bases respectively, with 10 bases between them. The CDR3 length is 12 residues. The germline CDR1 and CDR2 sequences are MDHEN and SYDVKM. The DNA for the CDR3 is TGTGCCAGCACGAAGGGAACCTATGGCTACACCTTC. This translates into CASTKGTYGYTF.

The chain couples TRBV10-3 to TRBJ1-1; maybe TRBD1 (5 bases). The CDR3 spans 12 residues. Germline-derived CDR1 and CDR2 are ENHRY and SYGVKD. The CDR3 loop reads CGAGHTNTEAFF. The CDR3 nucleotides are TGTGGAGCAGGACACACGAACACTGAAGCTTTCTTT.

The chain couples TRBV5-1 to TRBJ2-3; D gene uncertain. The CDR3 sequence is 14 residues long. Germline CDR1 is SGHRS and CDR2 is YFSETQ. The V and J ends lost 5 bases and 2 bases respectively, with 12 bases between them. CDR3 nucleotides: TGCGCCAGCAGTAGTAGCTACTACACAGATACGCAGTATTTT. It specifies CASSSSYYTDTQYF.

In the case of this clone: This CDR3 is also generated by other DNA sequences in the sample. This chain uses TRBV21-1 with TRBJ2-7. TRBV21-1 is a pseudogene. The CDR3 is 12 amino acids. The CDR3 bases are TGTGCCAGCAGCGAGGGGGGCTACGAGCAGTACTTC. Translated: CASSEGGYEQYF.

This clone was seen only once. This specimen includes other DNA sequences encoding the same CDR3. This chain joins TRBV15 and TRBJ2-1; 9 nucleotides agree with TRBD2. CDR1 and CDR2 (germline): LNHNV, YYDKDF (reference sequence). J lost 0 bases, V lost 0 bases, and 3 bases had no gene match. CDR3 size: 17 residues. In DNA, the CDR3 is TGTGCCACCAGCAGAGACCTAGCGGGAAGCTCCTACAATGAGCAGTTCTTC. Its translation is CATSRDLAGSSYNEQFF. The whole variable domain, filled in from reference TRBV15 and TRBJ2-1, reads DAMVIQNPRYQVTQFGKPVTLSCSQTLNHNVMYWYQQKSSQAPKLLFHYYDKDFNNEADTPDNFQSRRPNTSFCFLDIRSPGLGDTAMYLCATSRDLAGSSYNEQFFGPGTRLTVL.

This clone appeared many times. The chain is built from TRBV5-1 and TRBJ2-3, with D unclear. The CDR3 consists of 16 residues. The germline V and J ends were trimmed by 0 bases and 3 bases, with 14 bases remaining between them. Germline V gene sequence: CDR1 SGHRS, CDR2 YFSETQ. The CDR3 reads CASSLADWTLTDTQYF. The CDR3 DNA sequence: TGCGCCAGCAGCTTGGCCGACTGGACCCTGACAGATACGCAGTATTTT.

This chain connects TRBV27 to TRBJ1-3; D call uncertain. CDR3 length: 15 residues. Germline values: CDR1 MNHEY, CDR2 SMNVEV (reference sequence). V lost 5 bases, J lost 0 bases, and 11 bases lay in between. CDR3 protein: CASSDVGDSGNTIYF. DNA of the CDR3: TGTGCCAGCAGTGATGTCGGGGACTCTGGAAACACCATATATTTT.

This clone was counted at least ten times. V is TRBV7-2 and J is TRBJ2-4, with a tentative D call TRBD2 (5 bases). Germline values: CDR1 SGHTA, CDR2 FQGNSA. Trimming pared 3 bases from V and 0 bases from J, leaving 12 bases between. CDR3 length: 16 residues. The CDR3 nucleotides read TGTGCCAGCAGCTTCGGGGAAACAATAGCCAAAAACATTCAGTACTTC. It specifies CASSFGETIAKNIQYF.

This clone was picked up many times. The CDR3 DNA follows: TGTGCCAGCAGTCGTGACAGGCAGACCCAGTACTTC. Translating gives CASSRDRQTQYF. The V gene is TRBV7-9, the J gene TRBJ2-5; perhaps TRBD1 as D (6 bases). The CDR3 extends over 12 amino acids. Germline values: CDR1 SEHNR, CDR2 FQNEAQ (reference sequence). V was pared by 6 bases and J by 6 bases, with 11 bases between.

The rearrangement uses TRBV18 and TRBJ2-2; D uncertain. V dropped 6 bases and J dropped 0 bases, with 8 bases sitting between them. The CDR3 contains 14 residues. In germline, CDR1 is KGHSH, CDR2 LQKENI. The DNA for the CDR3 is TGTGCCAGCTCTCGCGACGCGAACACCGGGGAGCTGTTTTTT. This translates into CASSRDANTGELFF.

CDR3 region: CASSELEGYYEQYF. For the CDR3, the DNA is TGTGCCAGCAGTGAACTAGAAGGCTACTACGAGCAGTACTTC. The chain is built from TRBV2 and TRBJ2-7; D ambiguous. This CDR3 region has 14 residues. V was clipped by 2 bases and J by 3 bases, with 11 bases between them. Germline CDR1 is SNHLY and CDR2 is FYNNEI.

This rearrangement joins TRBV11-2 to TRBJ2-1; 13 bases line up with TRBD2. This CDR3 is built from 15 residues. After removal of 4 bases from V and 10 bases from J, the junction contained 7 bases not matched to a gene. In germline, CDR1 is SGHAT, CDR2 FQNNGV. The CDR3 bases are TGTGCCAGCAGCTATACTAGCGGGAGGGCAGGGGAGCAGTTCTTC. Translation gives CASSYTSGRAGEQFF. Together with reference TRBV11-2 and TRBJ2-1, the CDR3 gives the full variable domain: EAGVAQSPRYKIIEKRQSVAFWCNPISGHATLYWYQQILGQGPKLLIQFQNNGVVDDSQLPKDRFSAERLKGVDSTLKIQPAKLEDSAVYLCASSYTSGRAGEQFFGPGTRLTVL.

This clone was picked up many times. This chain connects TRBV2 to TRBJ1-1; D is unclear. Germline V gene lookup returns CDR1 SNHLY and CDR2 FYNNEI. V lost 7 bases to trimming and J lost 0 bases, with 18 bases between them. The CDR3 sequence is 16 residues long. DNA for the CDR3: TGTGCCAGCATTGAGGAGGGAGTGGTGGTGAACACTGAAGCTTTCTTT. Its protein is CASIEEGVVVNTEAFF.